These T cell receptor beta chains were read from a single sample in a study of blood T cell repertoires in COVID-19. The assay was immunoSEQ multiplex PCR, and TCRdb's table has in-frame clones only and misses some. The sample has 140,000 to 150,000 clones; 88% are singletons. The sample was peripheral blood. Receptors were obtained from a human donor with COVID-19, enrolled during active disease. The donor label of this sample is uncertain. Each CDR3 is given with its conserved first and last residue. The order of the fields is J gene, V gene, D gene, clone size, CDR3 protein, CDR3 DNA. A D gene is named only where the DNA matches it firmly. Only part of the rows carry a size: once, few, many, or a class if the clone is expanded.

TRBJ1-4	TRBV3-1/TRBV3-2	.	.	CASSQWGPGRRLFF	TGTGCCAGCAGCCAATGGGGGCCCGGAAGGCGGCTGTTTTTT
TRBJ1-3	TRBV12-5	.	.	CASGKMGQSSGNTIYF	TGTGCTAGTGGCAAAATGGGGCAGAGCTCTGGAAACACCATATATTTT
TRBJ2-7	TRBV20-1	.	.	CSASRAYEQYF	TGCAGTGCTAGCCGGGCCTACGAGCAGTACTTC
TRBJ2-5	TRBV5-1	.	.	CASGRVERQETQYF	TGCGCCAGCGGCAGGGTGGAGAGACAAGAGACCCAGTACTTC
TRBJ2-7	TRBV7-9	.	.	CASSSAGSYEQYF	TGTGCCAGCAGCTCTGCGGGTAGCTACGAGCAGTACTTC
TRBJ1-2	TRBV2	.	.	CASRFLQGYGYTF	TGTGCCAGCAGGTTTCTACAGGGCTATGGCTACACCTTC
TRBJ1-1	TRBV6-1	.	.	CASSETVIMNTEAFF	TGTGCCAGCAGTGAAACAGTTATCATGAACACTGAAGCTTTCTTT
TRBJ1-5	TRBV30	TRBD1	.	CAWTGGPNQPQHF	TGTGCCTGGACAGGGGGACCCAATCAGCCCCAGCATTTT
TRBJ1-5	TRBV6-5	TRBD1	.	CASSSDREAQPQHF	TGTGCCAGCAGTTCGGACAGGGAGGCTCAGCCCCAGCATTTT
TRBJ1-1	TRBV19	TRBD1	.	CASSMDRGVARTEAFF	TGTGCCAGTAGTATGGACAGGGGTGTTGCGCGCACTGAAGCTTTCTTT
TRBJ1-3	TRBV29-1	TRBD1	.	CSVQSPGTGSYSGNTIYF	TGCAGCGTCCAAAGTCCCGGGACAGGGTCTTACTCTGGAAACACCATATATTTT
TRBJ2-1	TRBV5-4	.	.	CASSPSYGTYNEQFF	TGTGCCAGCAGCCCCTCCTACGGGACCTACAATGAGCAGTTCTTC
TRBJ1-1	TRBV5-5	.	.	CASSLGQMNTEAFF	TGTGCCAGCAGCTTGGGTCAGATGAACACTGAAGCTTTCTTT
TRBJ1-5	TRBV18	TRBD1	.	CASSPPGTGVRQPQHF	TGTGCCAGCTCACCACCAGGGACAGGGGTGCGTCAGCCCCAGCATTTT
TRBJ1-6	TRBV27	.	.	CASSPRSGIGGSSYNSPLHF	TGTGCCAGCAGTCCCCGATCCGGAATAGGGGGTAGCTCCTATAATTCACCCCTCCACTTT
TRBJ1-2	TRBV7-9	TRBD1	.	CASSPGTARTYGYTF	TGTGCCAGCAGCCCCGGGACAGCGAGAACATATGGCTACACCTTC
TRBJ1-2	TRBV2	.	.	CASSEARGLLYGYTF	TGTGCCAGCAGTGAAGCTAGGGGTCTTCTCTATGGCTACACCTTC
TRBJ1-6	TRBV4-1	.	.	CASSPSRDNSPLHF	TGCGCCAGCAGCCCCTCCAGGGATAATTCACCCCTCCACTTT
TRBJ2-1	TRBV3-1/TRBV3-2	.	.	CASSPSFAGGIYNEQFF	TGTGCCAGCAGCCCCTCATTTGCCGGGGGAATCTACAATGAGCAGTTCTTC
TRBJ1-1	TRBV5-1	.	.	CASRRDTNLNTEAFF	TGCGCCAGCCGCCGGGACACAAATTTGAACACTGAAGCTTTCTTT
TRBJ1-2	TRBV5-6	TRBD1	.	CASSPDRGAKIVSGYTF	TGTGCCAGCAGCCCAGACAGGGGGGCTAAGATTGTTTCTGGCTACACCTTC
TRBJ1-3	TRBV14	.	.	CASSHRLGGAGNTIYF	TGTGCCAGCAGCCACCGACTCGGAGGGGCTGGAAACACCATATATTTT
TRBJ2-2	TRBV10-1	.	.	CASSSRNTGELFF	TGCGCCAGCAGTTCTAGAAACACCGGGGAGCTGTTTTTT
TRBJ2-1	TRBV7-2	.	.	CASSSDLLYNEQFF	TGTGCCAGCAGCTCAGACTTGCTCTACAATGAGCAGTTCTTC
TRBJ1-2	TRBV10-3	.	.	CAISDGQGYGYTF	TGTGCCATCAGTGATGGGCAGGGCTATGGCTACACCTTC
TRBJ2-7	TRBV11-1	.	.	CASSPNRDEQYF	TGTGCCAGCAGCCCCAACCGGGACGAGCAGTACTTC
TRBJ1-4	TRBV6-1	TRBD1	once	CASSDAGQGKLFF	TGTGCCAGCAGTGACGCGGGACAGGGAAAACTGTTTTTT
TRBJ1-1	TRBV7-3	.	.	CASSSGPPGTEAFF	TGTGCCAGCAGCTCCGGACCGCCGGGGACTGAAGCTTTCTTT
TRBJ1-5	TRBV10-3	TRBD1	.	CAISSGGFGNQPQHF	TGTGCCATCAGTTCAGGGGGCTTTGGCAATCAGCCCCAGCATTTT
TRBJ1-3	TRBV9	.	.	CASSVKQGGTGNTIYF	TGTGCCAGCAGCGTAAAACAGGGTGGGACTGGAAACACCATATATTTT
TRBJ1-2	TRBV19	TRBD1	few	CASGTGLGYGYTF	TGTGCCAGTGGGACAGGCCTGGGGTATGGCTACACCTTC
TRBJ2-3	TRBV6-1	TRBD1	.	CASSDPSDREDDTQYF	TGTGCCAGCAGTGATCCTTCGGACAGGGAAGACGATACGCAGTATTTT
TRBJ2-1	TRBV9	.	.	CASSVGAGLAHNEQFF	TGTGCCAGCAGCGTGGGAGCAGGACTTGCTCACAATGAGCAGTTCTTC
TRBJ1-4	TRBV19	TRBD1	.	CASSIQGANEKLFF	TGTGCCAGTAGTATACAGGGGGCAAATGAAAAACTGTTTTTT
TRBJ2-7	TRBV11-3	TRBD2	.	CASSLDVSGRLGSYEQYF	TGTGCCAGCAGCTTAGATGTTAGCGGGAGATTAGGCTCCTACGAGCAGTACTTC
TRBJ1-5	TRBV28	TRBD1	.	CASSLGQDGGNQPQHF	TGTGCCAGCAGTTTAGGACAGGATGGGGGCAATCAGCCCCAGCATTTT
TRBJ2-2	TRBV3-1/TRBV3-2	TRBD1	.	CASSHRGQGGTGELFF	TGTGCCAGCAGCCACCGCGGACAGGGCGGAACCGGGGAGCTGTTTTTT
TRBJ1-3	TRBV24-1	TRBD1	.	CATSARDSPAGNTIYF	TGTGCCACCAGTGCTCGGGACAGTCCGGCCGGAAACACCATATATTTT
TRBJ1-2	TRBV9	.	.	CASSVSYYGYTF	TGTGCCAGCAGCGTCAGTTACTATGGCTACACCTTC
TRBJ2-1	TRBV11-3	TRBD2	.	CASSQSGVYNEQFF	TGTGCCAGCAGCCAGAGCGGGGTGTACAATGAGCAGTTCTTC
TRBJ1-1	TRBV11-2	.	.	CASSVGQSNTEAFF	TGTGCCAGCAGCGTGGGACAATCGAACACTGAAGCTTTCTTT
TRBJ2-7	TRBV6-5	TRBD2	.	CASSYGTSGRVYEQYF	TGTGCCAGCAGTTATGGGACTAGCGGGAGGGTTTACGAGCAGTACTTC
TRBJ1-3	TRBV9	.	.	CASSVGQSSGNTIYF	TGTGCCAGCAGCGTAGGACAGAGCTCTGGAAACACCATATATTTT
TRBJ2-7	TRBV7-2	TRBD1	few	CASSGGQGAWEQYF	TGTGCCAGCTCTGGGGGACAGGGGGCTTGGGAGCAGTACTTC
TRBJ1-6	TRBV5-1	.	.	CASSLVEDGPGSPLHF	TGCGCCAGCAGCTTGGTAGAGGATGGTCCTGGTTCACCCCTCCACTTT
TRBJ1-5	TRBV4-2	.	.	CASSHTGDSNQPQHF	TGTGCCAGCAGCCACACAGGCGATAGCAATCAGCCCCAGCATTTT